The 18 T cell receptor beta chains given below trace back to one sample, sequenced in a study of T-cell memory formation after mild COVID-19. MiXCR, applied by TCRdb to the 5' RACE reads, yields one record per CDR3 protein. This sample carries under 450,000 distinct CDR3 sequences, about 25% of them seen once, and the ten largest clones take approximately 14%. Sequences were obtained from PBMCs or a T cell subset sorted from them (not recorded which). Receptors originate from an adult woman who had mild COVID-19 (a few samples of this study predate the infection). Cell type and time point are not known.

The chain is built from TRBV29-1 and TRBJ1-1; the D gene is possibly TRBD1 (6 bases). This CDR3 is 14 amino acids long. Germline V gene sequence: CDR1 SQVTM, CDR2 ANQGSEA. Trimming took 1 base from V and 4 from J, leaving 13 bases between them. The CDR3 DNA is TGCAGCGTTGAAGGACCTCTCAGGGGCACTGAAGCTTTCTTT. It codes for CSVEGPLRGTEAFF.

At least ten counts were recorded for this clonotype. The J gene is TRBJ2-5, the V gene TRBV18, with 9 bases aligning to TRBD2. The CDR3 is 15 residues long. V shed 3 bases, J shed 5 bases, and the junction held 7 bases outside the gene matches. Germline V gene lookup returns CDR1 KGHSH and CDR2 LQKENI. The CDR3 region is CASSPNQGLAETQYF. CDR3 sequence (DNA): TGTGCCAGCTCACCCAACCAAGGACTAGCGGAGACCCAGTACTTC.

Only a few counts were recorded for this clonotype. V usage is TRBV9 and J usage is TRBJ2-2; D call uncertain. The CDR3 loop spans 15 amino acids. Germline CDR1 is SGDLS and CDR2 is YYNGEE. Trimming stripped 0 bases from V and 4 bases from J, with 10 bases between. Here the CDR3 reads CASSVDGPPTGELFF. Here the CDR3 DNA reads TGTGCCAGCAGCGTAGACGGACCGCCCACCGGGGAGCTGTTTTTT.

The sample holds a few counts of this clonotype. This chain links TRBV9 with TRBJ2-2; 11 bases line up with TRBD1. CDR1 and CDR2 (germline): SGDLS, YYNGEE. V trimming: 0 bases; J trimming: 5 bases; junction bases outside the gene matches: 9. This CDR3 contains 18 residues. Here the CDR3 reads CASSVAYDGQGATGELFF. CDR3 bases: TGTGCCAGCAGCGTAGCTTATGACGGACAGGGGGCGACCGGGGAGCTGTTTTTT.

This clonotype was counted between two and nine times. The chain links TRBV12-3 or TRBV12-4 to TRBJ1-1; 8 bases agree with TRBD1. This CDR3 is built from 14 residues. V was clipped by 5 bases and J by 5 bases; unmatched bases: 7. The CDR3 sequence is CASSTGGFFTEAFF. The CDR3 coding sequence is TGTGCCAGCAGTACAGGGGGGTTCTTTACTGAAGCTTTCTTT.

The chain uses TRBV25-1 and TRBJ2-3, with TRBD2 identical over 11 bases. This CDR3 region has 15 residues. V lost 6 bases to trimming and J lost 5 bases; unmatched junction nucleotides: 7. Germline V CDR1 and CDR2: MGHDK, SYGVNS. The CDR3 bases are TGTGCCAGCAGGGCCACTAGCGGGAGCGAAGATACGCAGTATTTT. Translation: CASRATSGSEDTQYF.

The V and J genes are TRBV11-3 and TRBJ2-3; TRBD2 matches 12 bases. Germline assignment: CDR1 SGHNT and CDR2 YENEEA. The CDR3 covers 17 residues. V was clipped by 0 bases and J by 4 bases; unmatched bases: 5. DNA for the CDR3: TGTGCCAGCAGCTTAGATCTAGCGGGAGGGCCCGCAGATACGCAGTATTTT. Translated, it gives CASSLDLAGGPADTQYF. Based on the CDR3 plus reference TRBV11-3 and TRBJ2-3, the full variable domain is EAGVVQSPRYKIIEKKQPVAFWCNPISGHNTLYWYLQNLGQGPELLIRYENEEAVDDSQLPKDRFSAERLKGVDSTLKIQPAELGDSAVYLCASSLDLAGGPADTQYFGPGTRLTVL.

This clonotype came up a few times. The chain combines TRBV5-1 with TRBJ2-5; a weak D match, TRBD1 (5 bases). Germline V CDR1 and CDR2: SGHRS, YFSETQ. Between the trimmed V and J ends, which lost 2 bases and 2 bases, there was a span of 10 bases. The CDR3 covers 14 residues. The CDR3, as DNA: TGCGCCAGCAGCTTTAGGGGTCCACAAGAGACCCAGTACTTC. It translates to CASSFRGPQETQYF.

This clonotype was counted only a few times. This chain joins TRBV7-9 and TRBJ2-7; D remains unclear. Between the trimmed V and J ends, which lost 3 bases and 2 bases, there was a span of 5 bases. The CDR3 extends over 12 amino acids. Germline CDR1 is SEHNR and CDR2 is FQNEAQ (reference sequence). The CDR3 nucleotides are TGTGCCAGCAGCTTCCCTACCTACGAGCAGTACTTC. This codes for CASSFPTYEQYF.

This clonotype has only a few counts. The rearrangement joins TRBV27 to TRBJ2-2; the D is unclear. Germline V gene lookup returns CDR1 MNHEY and CDR2 SMNVEV (reference sequence). V was cut by 0 bases and J by 3 bases, with 8 bases left in between. This CDR3 is built from 15 residues. The DNA of the CDR3 is TGTGCCAGCAGTTTATCGAGACTCTACACCGGGGAGCTGTTTTTT. The encoded protein is CASSLSRLYTGELFF.

This clonotype has just a few counts. This sequence joins TRBV4-2 and TRBJ2-7; 7 nucleotides match TRBD2. J gave up 7 bases and V 0 bases, and 9 bases lay outside the gene matches. The CDR3 spans 15 residues. Germline CDR1 reads LGHNA; CDR2 reads YNFKEQ. The CDR3, as DNA: TGTGCCAGCAGCCAAGAAGACGGGGGGTCCGGGGAGCAGTACTTC. Translating gives CASSQEDGGSGEQYF.

This clonotype has only a few counts. The chain recombines TRBV4-3 with TRBJ2-5; 7 nucleotides match TRBD2. The CDR3 has 16 amino acids. CDR1 LGHNA and CDR2 YSLEER come from the germline V gene. V trimming: 0 bases; J trimming: 2 bases; junction bases outside the gene matches: 6. The CDR3 region has the DNA TGCGCCAGCAGCCAAGAATGGCTAGCGGAACAAGAGACCCAGTACTTC. This encodes CASSQEWLAEQETQYF.

In this sample, this clonotype turned up a few times. The gene calls are TRBV7-9 and TRBJ2-7; TRBD1 aligns across 8 bases. V trimming: 5 bases; J trimming: 4 bases; junction bases outside the gene matches: 13. The CDR3 is made up of 16 amino acids. Per the germline V gene, CDR1 is SEHNR and CDR2 is FQNEAQ (reference sequence). CDR3 sequence: CASSTINRGERYEQYF. The CDR3 DNA follows: TGTGCCAGCAGCACCATAAACAGGGGGGAGCGGTACGAGCAGTACTTC.

The chain has TRBV7-7 and TRBJ2-2, with D unresolved. This CDR3 contains 14 residues. Deletions cut 4 bases from V and 0 bases from J, with 6 bases between. Germline loops: CDR1 SSHAT, CDR2 FNYEAQ (reference sequence). The CDR3 loop is CASSSTTNTGELFF. The CDR3 region has the DNA TGTGCCAGCAGCTCGACAACGAACACCGGGGAGCTGTTTTTT.

This clonotype was observed a handful of times. The chain carries TRBV14 and TRBJ2-5; D is perhaps TRBD2 (5 bases). V was clipped by 0 bases and J by 4 bases, with 12 bases between them. The CDR3 contains 15 residues. Germline loops: CDR1 SGHDN, CDR2 FVKESK. The CDR3 nucleotides read TGTGCCAGCAGCCAAGATGAGGCGGGCGGAGAGACCCAGTACTTC. Its protein product is CASSQDEAGGETQYF.

This chain links TRBV19 with TRBJ1-1; 7 bases line up with TRBD1. V was pared by 11 bases and J by 1 base, with 4 bases of the junction left unmatched. The CDR3 length is 12 residues. Germline assignment: CDR1 LNHDA and CDR2 SQIVND (reference sequence). In DNA form, the CDR3 reads TGTGCCGCCCGGACAGGGAACACTGAAGCTTTCTTT. Translating it yields CAARTGNTEAFF. The full variable domain, in which reference TRBV19 and TRBJ1-1 provide the parts outside the CDR3, is DGGITQSPKYLFRKEGQNVTLSCEQNLNHDAMYWYRQDPGQGLRLIYYSQIVNDFQKGDIAEGYSVSREKKESFPLTVTSAQKNPTAFYLCAARTGNTEAFFGQGTRLTVV.

This clonotype was seen a handful of times. The chain couples TRBV24-1 to TRBJ2-5, with no clear D. The germline CDR1 and CDR2 sequences are KGHDR and SFDVKD. The CDR3 is 14 amino acids. Between the trimmed V and J ends, which lost 3 bases and 0 bases, there was a span of 7 bases. CDR3 nucleotide sequence: TGTGCCACCAGTGATCCCGGGTACCAAGAGACCCAGTACTTC. It is translated as CATSDPGYQETQYF.

V usage is TRBV7-9 and J usage is TRBJ2-1; 10 nucleotides match TRBD2. Germline CDR1 reads SEHNR; CDR2 reads FQNEAQ (reference sequence). With V trimmed by 5 bases and J by 7 bases, 11 bases remained unmatched. The length of the CDR3 is 16 residues. The CDR3, as DNA: TGTGCCAGCAGCCGTAGGACTAGCGGAGAGGGGAATGAGCAGTTCTTC. Translation: CASSRRTSGEGNEQFF. Complete variable domain (other parts from reference TRBV7-9 and TRBJ2-1): DTGVSQNPRHKITKRGQNVTFRCDPISEHNRLYWYRQTLGQGPEFLTYFQNEAQLEKSRLLSDRFSAERPKGSFSTLEIQRTEQGDSAMYLCASSRRTSGEGNEQFFGPGTRLTVL.